The present T cell receptor beta chain was sequenced within a study of blood T cell repertoires in COVID-19. The protocol was immunoSEQ multiplex PCR, while the TCRdb copy is restricted to in-frame clones and leaves out a portion. The sample has 200,000 to 250,000 clones, about nine tenths seen once. Recruits, aged roughly 18 to 100 years, lived in approximately 26 US areas. Participants reported their clinical history, and cohort assignment relied on those reports. Either two negative PCRs, clearance, or symptom resolution qualified Cohort 3 donors as recovered. Germline values: CDR1 MNHEY, CDR2 SMNVEV (reference sequence). The CDR3 spans 13 residues. Trimming left V 8 bases short and J 0 bases short, with 9 bases between.

The TCR was taken from a man under 40 who had recovered from COVID-19. The sample was PBMCs or T cells enriched from blood (not recorded which). The rearrangement joins TRBV27 to TRBJ2-3; D is unclear. CDR3 coding DNA: TGTGCCAGCTGGGCCACTAGCACAGATACGCAGTATTTT. It codes for CASWATSTDTQYF.